Reported below is one TCR beta chain. Its antigen is not known. The time point denotes: week 11, during vaccination. In the vaccine, a single dose held 300 ug of the mutant IDH1 20-mer peptide, along with topical imiquimod. The source of the sample is a study of a mutant IDH1 vaccine in newly diagnosed glioma. Study findings and constraints: Seemingly, top peripheral T cell clonotype changes bore no relation to pseudoprogression. Of the patients, less than 95% had vaccine-induced immune responses.

Using immunoSEQ multiplex PCR, the repertoire was profiled, and TCRdb retains in-frame clones only, with some absent. Of about 40,000 clones listed, around 83% are singletons. V was pared by 6 bases and J by 2 bases, with 11 bases between. Germline CDR1 is SNHLY and CDR2 is FYNNEI. The CDR3 runs 13 residues. This receptor was identified in a man aged 35 to 55 with glioma. The chain carries TRBV2 and TRBJ2-7; D unresolved. Sequenced here: PBMCs, sampled from a glioma patient whose treatment included an IDH1 peptide vaccine. CDR3 nucleotides: TGTGCCAGCAGCCCGGACGGAGCCTACGAGCAGTACTTC. This gives the protein CASSPDGAYEQYF.